This T cell receptor (beta chain) was retrieved from a study of T cell clonality in common variable immunodeficiency. The study, taken as a whole, reports: Compared with controls, CVID subjects had fewer shared TCRbeta clones. In common variable immunodeficiency, TCR beta chains reportedly carried fewer deletions and N-nucleotide insertions. T cell subpopulation sequencing would be needed to explain CVID clonality.

Repertoires were generated with immunoSEQ multiplex PCR, while TCRdb's copy carries only in-frame clones and drops some. The sample was found to contain under 50,000 clones, and every one recurs. This clone was seen at least ten times. What it recognizes is unknown. The read ends 3 residues before the CDR3 terminus; that terminus is restored from the germline J gene. The germline CDR1 and CDR2 sequences are SGHRS and YFSETQ. The CDR3 is made up of 14 amino acids. The V end was cut by 5 bases, the J end by 5 bases, with 14 bases between. Sequencing was carried out using peripheral blood mononuclear cells. The receptor was isolated from a person between 18 and 75 years old in good health. The chain uses TRBV5-1 and TRBJ1-5, with D unresolved. The CDR3 bases that were read are TGCGCCAGCAGTTTCGGTGCCGGGGATCAGCCC. This codes for CASSFGAGDQP. In full, the CDR3 reads CASSFGAGDQPQHF.